This TCR beta chain was sequenced for a study of cytomegalovirus exposure and HLA in healthy donors. The PCR was carried out with 60 Vbeta primers and 13 Jbeta primers. Generated by immunoSEQ multiplex PCR, the TCRdb table keeps only in-frame clones and is missing some. The top ten hold approximately 10% of the sample, which has roughly 100,000 clones, 70% seen once. The study, taken as a whole, reports: Cytomegalovirus-associated status was assigned to approximately 160 TCR beta chains. Indistinguishable V segments, including TRBV6-2 and TRBV6-3, were excluded.

To note about this clone: Its cognate antigen is unknown.

The CDR3 extends over 15 amino acids. Trimming at V came to 6 bases and at J to 0 bases, leaving 7 bases not matched to a gene. Per germline, CDR1 MNHEY and CDR2 SVGAGI. The TCR comes from a man aged 35 to 55 in good health and CMV-seropositive. The gene calls are TRBV6-5 and TRBJ2-7, with 8 bases matching TRBD1. Sample: PBMCs. This CDR3 is CASSLSGTGSYEQYF. The CDR3 DNA is TGTGCCAGCAGCCTATCCGGGACAGGCTCCTACGAGCAGTACTTC.